Listed below are T cell receptor beta chains from one sample, sequenced in a study of T-cell memory formation after mild COVID-19. TCRdb re-called the 5' RACE reads with MiXCR, one entry per CDR3 protein. The table lists 500,000 to 650,000 distinct CDR3 sequences, about 20% of them singletons. The sequenced material came from PBMCs or a T cell subset sorted from them (not recorded which). Every receptor here comes from an adult woman who had mild COVID-19 (a few samples of this study predate the infection). Cell type and time point are not known. Both conserved end residues are part of each CDR3. D genes are given only for firm matches.

cdr3_length: 16
v_call: TRBV5-5
d_call: NA
cdr3_aa: CASIQPLNSGRDEQFF

cdr3_length: 16
v_call: TRBV7-9
d_call: TRBD1
cdr3_aa: CASSPTGTGLNTEAFF

cdr3_length: 15
v_call: TRBV7-9
d_call: TRBD1
cdr3_aa: CASSLGQGDRNEQFF

cdr3_length: 15
v_call: TRBV18
d_call: NA
cdr3_aa: CASSPPRGRNTEAFF

cdr3_length: 19
v_call: TRBV14
d_call: TRBD2
cdr3_aa: CASSHGVIRASGVTGELFF

cdr3_length: 14
v_call: TRBV24-1
d_call: NA
cdr3_aa: CATSDLLGYNEQFF

cdr3_length: 16
v_call: TRBV7-6
d_call: TRBD2
cdr3_aa: CASSPGTSGTSYEQYF

cdr3_length: 13
v_call: TRBV7-2
d_call: NA
cdr3_aa: CASSFTAYTEAFF

cdr3_length: 15
v_call: TRBV11-2
d_call: NA
cdr3_aa: CASSPGSHERETQYF

cdr3_length: 16
v_call: TRBV14
d_call: TRBD1
cdr3_aa: CASSHMGQGAVNEQFF

cdr3_length: 13
v_call: TRBV20-1
d_call: TRBD1
cdr3_aa: CSAITGGNQPQHF

cdr3_length: 14
v_call: TRBV19
d_call: NA
cdr3_aa: CASIAGRANQPQHF

cdr3_length: 13
v_call: TRBV7-9
d_call: NA
cdr3_aa: CASSLVGSAEQFF

cdr3_length: 16
v_call: TRBV9
d_call: NA
cdr3_aa: CASSPLVPATLYEQYF

cdr3_length: 11
v_call: TRBV28
d_call: NA
cdr3_aa: CASLDWGREFF

cdr3_length: 17
v_call: TRBV7-2
d_call: NA
cdr3_aa: CASSLEVLGMYQETQYF

cdr3_length: 13
v_call: TRBV6-1
d_call: NA
cdr3_aa: CASSDLQGYGYTF

cdr3_length: 14
v_call: TRBV7-9
d_call: TRBD1
cdr3_aa: CASSSIQGAYGYTF

cdr3_length: 15
v_call: TRBV12-3/TRBV12-4
d_call: TRBD1
cdr3_aa: CASSLARQGPFEQYF

cdr3_length: 14
v_call: TRBV7-3
d_call: NA
cdr3_aa: CASSLGVSNSPLHF

cdr3_length: 13
v_call: TRBV29-1
d_call: NA
cdr3_aa: CSVEGKGLYEQYF

cdr3_length: 14
v_call: TRBV12-3/TRBV12-4
d_call: NA
cdr3_aa: CASSLCRGGQPQHF

cdr3_length: 15
v_call: TRBV7-9
d_call: NA
cdr3_aa: CASSLAGSGSDTQYF

cdr3_length: 15
v_call: TRBV7-8
d_call: TRBD1
cdr3_aa: CASSPRTGSGNTIYF